This TCR beta chain was captured in a study of response to subunit inactivated influenza vaccine. Study-wide points: T cells newly recruited by each seasonal influenza vaccination are few, the authors suggested.

On this clonotype itself: Its matching antigen is unknown.

The CDR3 loop spans 17 amino acids. J lost 2 bases, V lost 6 bases, and 11 bases had no gene match. CDR1 is SGHVS, CDR2 FNYEAQ, per germline. TCRdb processed the RT-PCR reads anew with MiXCR; each CDR3 protein has one entry. The repertoire holds some 500,000 distinct CDR3 sequences, with under 15% as singletons. The specimen was PBMCs from blood, collected roughly 6 weeks after vaccination. The clonotype was recovered from a man aged 45-65 years who received an inactivated influenza vaccine. The V gene is TRBV7-6, the J gene TRBJ2-1; 9 nucleotides align to TRBD2. The DNA for the CDR3 is TGTGCCAGCAGTCCCATGCCTAGCGGGGCCCCCTACAATGAGCAGTTCTTC. It encodes CASSPMPSGAPYNEQFF.